Only a few counts were recorded for the clone carrying this T cell receptor beta chain. What it binds is not known. The sample originates from a study of blood T cells in healthy people across ages. Whole-study results and caveats: There were more naive CD4+ cells and higher diversity in long-lived donors than in aged donors. As naive T cell percentage varied, TCR beta diversity correlated strongly with it.

Drawn from each donor were approximately 10 milliliters of peripheral blood. A second about 7 to 12 cycle PCR used barcoded and J-beta primers. Each CDR3 protein is one row after TCRdb ran MiXCR on the 5' RACE reads. The sample lists 700,000 or so distinct CDR3 sequences, about 20% occurring once. The CDR3 has 15 residues. Losses at the gene ends were 4 bases for V and 6 bases for J; bases not matched to a gene: 8. Per germline, CDR1 SEHNR and CDR2 FQNEAQ (reference sequence). Sequences were obtained from blood. The genes are TRBV7-9 and TRBJ1-1; 10 bases agree with TRBD1. The receptor was derived from a man between 65 and 80 years old in good health. The CDR3 coding sequence is TGTGCCAGCAGCTCCTGGGACAGGGGTTCTGCTGAAGCTTTCTTT. Translating it yields CASSSWDRGSAEAFF. Combining the CDR3 with reference TRBV7-9 and TRBJ1-1 gives the whole variable domain DTGVSQNPRHKITKRGQNVTFRCDPISEHNRLYWYRQTLGQGPEFLTYFQNEAQLEKSRLLSDRFSAERPKGSFSTLEIQRTEQGDSAMYLCASSSWDRGSAEAFFGQGTRLTVV.